What follows is one TCR beta chain and its context. The clone's antigen remains unknown. The record has no base qualities; no much larger clone is one base away. TCRbeta CDR3 regions were amplified from genomic DNA by means of the immunoSEQ Assay, a bias-controlled multiplex PCR. Regarding the original processing steps: The number of nucleated cells in each sample was estimated by amplification of reference gene primers within the assay. To quantify the absolute abundance of each unique TCRbeta CDR3 rearrangement, sequence reads were collapsed and filtered. Productive Simpson clonality was computed per sample as the square root of Simpson's diversity index over productive rearrangements. Held by TCRdb, this immuneACCESS table contains in-frame sequences only and omits some clones. Under half of the omission traces to an unresolved V gene where checked; the cause of the rest is unknown. Clonal size and the V and J genes are those of that table, whereas D and trimming came from the DNA. The sample data list about 26,000 clones, and approximately 82% of these were observed just once. Approximately 32% of the sample comes from the top ten.

This specimen comes from a study of blood T cell repertoires in COVID-19 (dated by TCRdb to the early 2020s). Study-wide context: Collaborator samples came from the United States, Italy and Spain and covered acute and convalescent phases of COVID-19. A de-identified subject ID, COVID-19 status, age in years and sex were almost always included in the sample metadata. Samples were obtained from the ongoing ImmuneRACE study (first 160 participants) and from 950 to 1,500 subjects provided by 6 global collaborators. The prospective study material was composed of cDNA or gDNA derived from T cells, B-cell-depleted T cells, or PBMCs. Where available, HLA class I and class II types were taken from metadata supplied by the sample provider and were not determined by assay-based typing. The dataset comprised deeply sampled blood TCRbeta repertoires from subjects exposed to, actively infected with, or recovered from COVID-19. A freely available public database, intended as a resource for researchers studying the immune response to SARS-CoV-2, is where the repertoires were released.

Study-wide findings and limitations: Clinical and demographic metadata were provided uncurated, with the amount varying by source and participant.

The collaborating institutions used their own protocols to collect whole blood in K2EDTA tubes. For TCRbeta analysis, collaborators shipped samples as frozen whole blood, isolated PBMCs, or DNA extracted from either of those sample types. The CDR3 starts with the cysteine, ends with the phenylalanine, and has 17 residues. Only the CDR3 portion is preserved as DNA: 51 bases, with reading frame beginning at the first base. V is pruned by 4 bases and J by 5 bases, leaving 9 bases of the junction without a gene match. In the germline V gene (reference sequence), CDR1 corresponds to SGHKS and CDR2 to YYEKEE.

The TCR was taken from a human donor in a cohort sampled during active COVID-19. The chain is assembled from TRBV5-5 and TRBJ2-3, with 14 bases matching TRBD2. The sequencing input was peripheral blood. The CDR3 protein: CASSPRGLAGGIDTQYF. The nucleotide sequence reads TGTGCCAGCAGCCCGAGAGGACTAGCGGGAGGTATAGATACGCAGTATTTT.